Detailed here is one T cell receptor (beta chain). Repertoires were generated with immunoSEQ multiplex PCR, while TCRdb's copy carries only in-frame clones and drops some. The sample records approximately 63,000 clones, around 80% being singletons. CDR1 and CDR2 (germline): SGHKS, YYEKEE (reference sequence). This CDR3 region has 15 residues. V shed 2 bases and J shed 5 bases, with 13 bases lying between them. The sample is drawn from a study of memory CD4+ T cells and cytomegalovirus serostatus. Single viable CD3+CD4+CD8-CD45RO+ cells were sorted as the memory CD4+ T cells. V usage is TRBV5-5 and J usage is TRBJ1-4; D may be TRBD1 (6 bases). The sequenced sample was memory CD4+ T cells from blood. The sequence was collected from an adult in good health and CMV-seronegative. Some clones in this sample may be carry-over from other donors' samples. CDR3 nucleotide sequence: TGTGCCAGCAGCTTCTCGGGGGGACACAATGAAAAACTGTTTTTT. Translation: CASSFSGGHNEKLFF.